These T cell receptor beta chains were read from a single sample in a study of CD8 T cells in ankylosing spondylitis. TCRdb independently ran MiXCR on the 5' RACE reads; one entry per CDR3 protein. The table records under 200,000 distinct CDR3 sequences, 13% of them present only once. The sequenced sample consisted of blood, either unsorted or a sorted T cell fraction (not recorded which). All receptors come from a female donor with ankylosing spondylitis or in good health (not recorded which). The CDR3 runs from the conserved cysteine through the conserved F or W. The order of the fields is clone size, V gene, J gene, D gene, CDR3 protein, CDR3 DNA. D genes are given only for firm matches. Some rows mark clone size as missing; the rest say once, few, many or name a class of expanded clone.

>many|TRBV12-3/TRBV12-4|TRBJ1-6|-
CASRLSGSPLHF
TGTGCCAGCAGGTTGAGCGGTTCACCCCTCCACTTT
>many|TRBV5-1|TRBJ2-1|TRBD2
CASSPRLAGIYNEQFF
TGCGCCAGCAGCCCGAGACTAGCGGGAATTTACAATGAGCAGTTCTTC
>-|TRBV10-3|TRBJ2-4|-
CAISEGDGFSSLRDF
TGTGCCATCAGTGAGGGGGACGGCTTTTCGAGCCTGCGCGACTTC
>many|TRBV12-3/TRBV12-4|TRBJ1-6|-
CASSLASSYNSPLHF
TGTGCCAGCAGTTTAGCGAGCTCCTATAATTCACCCCTCCACTTT
>many|TRBV12-3/TRBV12-4|TRBJ2-7|-
CASSFTGSYEQYF
TGTGCCAGCAGTTTTACGGGATCCTACGAGCAGTACTTC
>many|TRBV5-5|TRBJ1-2|-
CASSTLDGASNYGYTF
TGTGCCAGCAGTACGTTAGACGGAGCTTCTAACTATGGCTACACCTTC
>many|TRBV5-1|TRBJ1-1|-
CASSPQAPNTEAFF
TGCGCCAGCAGCCCACAGGCGCCTAACACTGAAGCTTTCTTT
>few|TRBV2|TRBJ2-7|-
CASSDLLNLAYEQYF
TGTGCCAGCAGTGACCTCTTAAACTTGGCCTACGAGCAGTACTTC
>few|TRBV11-3|TRBJ2-2|TRBD1
CASRWTGAGELFF
TGTGCCAGCCGATGGACAGGGGCCGGGGAGCTGTTTTTT
>many|TRBV12-3/TRBV12-4|TRBJ2-3|-
CASSLLASGKDTQYF
TGTGCCAGCAGCCTACTGGCGAGTGGGAAGGATACGCAGTATTTT
>-|TRBV27|TRBJ1-6|-
CASRTGTLNSPLHF
TGTGCCAGCCGCACCGGGACCCTTAATTCACCCCTCCACTTT
>many|TRBV28|TRBJ2-1|TRBD2
CASSFKGGLAGYNEQFF
TGTGCCAGCAGTTTCAAGGGGGGACTAGCGGGATACAATGAGCAGTTCTTC
>many|TRBV20-1|TRBJ1-5|-
CSAHPLGLRDQPQHF
TGCAGTGCTCACCCCTTAGGGCTTCGGGATCAGCCCCAGCATTTT
>-|TRBV7-2|TRBJ2-3|TRBD2
CASSLALAATDTQYF
TGTGCCAGCAGCTTAGCTCTAGCGGCCACAGATACGCAGTATTTT
>many|TRBV12-3/TRBV12-4|TRBJ1-5|TRBD1
CASSLAGTGPPNQPQHF
TGTGCCAGCAGTTTAGCCGGGACAGGGCCACCCAATCAGCCCCAGCATTTT
>few|TRBV12-3/TRBV12-4|TRBJ2-3|-
CASSLARRGQETDTQYF
TGTGCCAGCAGTTTAGCGCGGAGGGGGCAAGAGACAGATACGCAGTATTTT
>few|TRBV5-6|TRBJ2-7|-
CASSQGRTREQYF
TGTGCCAGCAGTCAAGGGAGGACGCGGGAGCAGTACTTC
>many|TRBV5-1|TRBJ1-1|-
CASSLAAGVPEAFF
TGCGCCAGCAGCTTGGCCGCAGGGGTTCCTGAAGCTTTCTTT
>-|TRBV6-4|TRBJ2-1|TRBD2
CASSFGLAGGGSSYNEQFF
TGTGCCAGCAGTTTCGGGCTAGCGGGAGGCGGAAGCTCCTACAATGAGCAGTTCTTC
>many|TRBV5-1|TRBJ2-5|TRBD2
CASSLGLAGGSGETQYF
TGCGCCAGCAGCTTGGGACTAGCGGGAGGAAGTGGAGAGACCCAGTACTTC
>many|TRBV29-1|TRBJ2-4|TRBD1
CSALPGQGERTKNIQYF
TGCAGCGCACTACCGGGACAGGGGGAAAGAACCAAAAACATTCAGTACTTC
>-|TRBV11-2|TRBJ2-7|TRBD2
CASSLSASGRNEQYF
TGTGCCAGCAGCTTATCGGCTAGCGGGAGAAACGAGCAGTACTTC
>-|TRBV4-3|TRBJ2-1|TRBD1
CASSRQGYSYNEQFF
TGCGCCAGCAGTCGACAGGGATACTCCTACAATGAGCAGTTCTTC
>-|TRBV5-1|TRBJ2-7|TRBD1
CASSAGQGYEQYF
TGCGCCAGCAGCGCGGGACAGGGATACGAGCAGTACTTC
>few|TRBV12-3/TRBV12-4|TRBJ1-2|-
CASSTGDRYTF
TGTGCCAGCAGTACAGGAGACCGCTACACCTTC
>many|TRBV5-1|TRBJ2-2|-
CASGAGTGELFF
TGCGCCAGCGGAGCAGGTACCGGGGAGCTGTTTTTT
>few|TRBV28|TRBJ1-2|-
CASSTQGSHGYTF
TGTGCCAGCAGTACGCAGGGTAGTCATGGCTACACCTTC
>-|TRBV11-2|TRBJ1-2|-
CPSSSSRGGYTF
TGTCCCAGCAGCTCTAGCCGGGGGGGCTACACCTTC
>many|TRBV10-3|TRBJ2-6|TRBD1
CAISRDRGPGGANVLTF
TGTGCCATCAGCCGGGACAGGGGTCCAGGTGGGGCCAACGTCCTGACTTTC
>many|TRBV12-3/TRBV12-4|TRBJ1-2|-
CASSLSGENYGYTF
TGTGCCAGCAGTTTAAGTGGGGAGAACTATGGCTACACCTTC
>-|TRBV5-4|TRBJ2-1|TRBD2
CASSSTQREWYNEQFF
TGTGCCAGCAGCTCTACCCAGCGGGAGTGGTACAATGAGCAGTTCTTC
>-|TRBV28|TRBJ2-7|-
CASNGSPYEQYF
TGTGCCAGCAACGGTTCTCCCTACGAGCAGTACTTC
>many|TRBV5-1|TRBJ1-2|-
CASSLTAGANYGYTF
TGCGCCAGCAGCTTAACGGCAGGGGCTAACTATGGCTACACCTTC
>-|TRBV5-1|TRBJ2-2|-
CASSLVQGDTGELFF
TGCGCCAGCAGCTTGGTCCAGGGCGACACCGGGGAGCTGTTTTTT
>many|TRBV29-1|TRBJ2-7|-
CSVGQPYLVHEQYF
TGCAGCGTCGGACAGCCTTACTTGGTCCACGAGCAGTACTTC
>many|TRBV6-2/TRBV6-3|TRBJ1-1|TRBD1
CASSSPTRGVTEAFF
TGTGCCAGCAGTTCCCCTACCAGGGGGGTAACTGAAGCTTTCTTT
>many|TRBV27|TRBJ2-1|-
CASSYLLLPGYNEQFF
TGTGCCAGCAGTTATTTACTCCTTCCTGGGTACAATGAGCAGTTCTTC
>few|TRBV7-2|TRBJ2-7|-
CASSLAQGRYEQYF
TGTGCCAGCAGCTTAGCACAGGGACGGTACGAGCAGTACTTC
>-|TRBV4-3|TRBJ2-7|TRBD2
CASSRGLAGSSYEQYF
TGCGCCAGCAGCCGAGGACTAGCGGGTAGCTCCTACGAGCAGTACTTC
>few|TRBV28|TRBJ2-5|TRBD2
CASSLAGARETQYF
TGTGCCAGCAGTCTAGCGGGAGCGAGGGAGACCCAGTACTTC
>few|TRBV15|TRBJ1-1|-
CATSRVPMNTEAFF
TGTGCCACCAGCAGAGTTCCTATGAACACTGAAGCTTTCTTT
>-|TRBV10-2|TRBJ2-1|-
CASRGGGYNEQFF
TGCGCCAGCAGAGGAGGAGGGTACAATGAGCAGTTCTTC
>-|TRBV11-2|TRBJ2-2|TRBD2
CASRFSGRPGELFF
TGTGCCAGCAGATTTAGCGGGAGGCCCGGGGAGCTGTTTTTT
>few|TRBV7-2|TRBJ2-1|-
CASSLGIVWGEDEQFF
TGTGCCAGCAGCTTAGGGATAGTATGGGGGGAAGATGAGCAGTTCTTC
>few|TRBV18|TRBJ2-1|TRBD2
CASSPTSGDNEQFF
TGTGCCAGCTCACCGACTAGCGGGGACAATGAGCAGTTCTTC
>few|TRBV6-2/TRBV6-3|TRBJ2-7|-
CASTTLGKVYEQYF
TGTGCCAGCACTACGCTCGGGAAGGTGTACGAGCAGTACTTC
>few|TRBV6-2/TRBV6-3|TRBJ2-3|TRBD2
CASNGAGGDTDTQYF
TGTGCCAGCAACGGAGCGGGAGGTGACACAGATACGCAGTATTTT
>many|TRBV5-6|TRBJ1-4|TRBD1
CASSYTGALGEKLFF
TGTGCCAGCAGCTATACAGGGGCCCTCGGTGAAAAACTGTTTTTT
>few|TRBV20-1|TRBJ2-5|-
CSATQPSIGLGETQYF
TGCAGTGCTACCCAGCCTAGTATCGGCCTGGGGGAGACCCAGTACTTC
>many|TRBV20-1|TRBJ1-6|TRBD1
CSASTGANNSPLHF
TGCAGTGCTTCGACAGGGGCTAATAATTCACCCCTCCACTTT
>many|TRBV20-1|TRBJ2-3|-
CSAPLLGADTQYF
TGCAGTGCCCCACTACTGGGAGCAGATACGCAGTATTTT
>many|TRBV29-1|TRBJ2-7|-
CSGVGAYEQYF
TGCAGCGGGGTGGGGGCCTACGAGCAGTACTTC